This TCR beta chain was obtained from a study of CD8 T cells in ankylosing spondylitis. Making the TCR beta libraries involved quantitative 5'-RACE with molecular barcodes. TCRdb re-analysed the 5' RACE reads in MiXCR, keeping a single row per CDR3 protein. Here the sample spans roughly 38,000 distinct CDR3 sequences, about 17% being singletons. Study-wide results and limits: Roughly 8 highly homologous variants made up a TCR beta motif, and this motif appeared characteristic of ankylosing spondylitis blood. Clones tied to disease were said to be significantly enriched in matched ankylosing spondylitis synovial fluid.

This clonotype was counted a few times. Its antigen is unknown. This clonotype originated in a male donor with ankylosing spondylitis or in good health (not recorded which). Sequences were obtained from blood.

CDR3 sequence reads: CASSLWTGEKLFF. The CDR3 DNA reads as TGCGCCAGCAGCCTATGGACAGGAGAAAAACTGTTTTTT. This sequence joins TRBV4-3 and TRBJ1-4, with 7 bases matching TRBD1. The CDR3 spans 13 residues. Germline CDR1 and CDR2: LGHNA and YSLEER. The trim removed 4 bases at V and 8 bases at J, leaving 4 bases unmatched.